This TCR beta chain was obtained from a study of cytomegalovirus exposure and HLA in healthy donors. The PCR ran on 60 Vbeta and 13 Jbeta primers. Repertoires were generated with immunoSEQ multiplex PCR, while TCRdb's copy carries only in-frame clones and drops some. There are around 130,000 clones in the sample; 61% occur only once, and around 1.9% lies in the top ten. This clone was detected only a few times. Germline V gene data show CDR1 as SGHAT and CDR2 as FQNNGV. With 1 base clipped from V and 7 bases from J, the junction kept 6 bases outside the gene matches. The CDR3 is 15 residues long. The sequence was collected from a male donor in good health and CMV-seronegative. Input material: PBMCs. The chain combines TRBV11-2 with TRBJ1-2; TRBD1 aligns across 10 bases. CDR3 sequence: CASSLVGQGNSGYTF. Written as DNA, the CDR3 is TGTGCCAGCAGCTTAGTGGGACAGGGGAACAGTGGCTACACCTTC.